These 15 T cell receptor beta chains came from one sample sequenced in a study of cytomegalovirus exposure and HLA in healthy donors. The PCR ran on 60 Vbeta and 13 Jbeta primers. TCRdb's table, derived via immunoSEQ multiplex PCR, lists solely in-frame clones and lacks some. The table shows roughly 180,000 clones, with approximately 80% occurring only once. Sample: PBMCs. The receptors come from a woman aged 18 to 35 in good health and CMV-seropositive.

The gene calls are TRBV7-7 and TRBJ2-1; no reliable D call. In germline, CDR1 is SSHAT, CDR2 FNYEAQ (reference sequence). V lost 4 bases, J lost 1 base, and 8 bases lay in between. The CDR3 totals 14 residues. The CDR3 DNA is TGTGCCAGCAGCTATTCGTTATCCTACAATGAGCAGTTCTTC. Translated, it gives CASSYSLSYNEQFF. Supplemented by reference TRBV7-7 and TRBJ2-1, the full variable domain reads GAGVSQSPRYKVTKRGQDVTLRCDPISSHATLYWYQQALGQGPEFLTYFNYEAQPDKSGLPSDRFSAERPEGSISTLTIQRTEQRDSAMYRCASSYSLSYNEQFFGPGTRLTVL.

This chain joins TRBV6-1 and TRBJ1-5; D possibly corresponds to TRBD1 (5 bases). The CDR3 sequence is 16 residues long. Germline CDR1 reads MNHNS; CDR2 reads SASEGT. V lost 3 bases to trimming and J lost 3 bases, with 15 bases between them. This chain's CDR3 is CASSELRRQLNQPQHF. The DNA of the CDR3 is TGTGCCAGCAGTGAGCTGCGTCGACAGCTCAATCAGCCCCAGCATTTT.

The sample holds one count of this clone. V and J are TRBV9 and TRBJ1-2, with a weak D call TRBD1 (5 bases). The germline V gene has CDR1 SGDLS and CDR2 YYNGEE. V lost 6 bases and J 7 bases, leaving 16 bases between the germline ends. The CDR3 spans 13 residues. The CDR3 here is CASTGEGTGGYTF. In DNA, the CDR3 is TGTGCCAGCACGGGGGAGGGGACGGGTGGCTACACCTTC.

The genes are TRBV6-1 and TRBJ1-5; 7 bases agree with TRBD1. V lost 8 bases to trimming and J lost 4 bases; unmatched junction nucleotides: 11. This CDR3 region has 15 residues. Germline CDR1 reads MNHNS; CDR2 reads SASEGT. Here the CDR3 reads CASSPVDRENQPQHF. CDR3 sequence (DNA): TGTGCCAGCTCCCCGGTCGACAGGGAGAATCAGCCCCAGCATTTT.

The genes are TRBV6-5 and TRBJ2-1; TRBD1 might be the D (6 bases). CDR1 is MNHEY and CDR2 is SVGAGI in the germline V gene. This CDR3 is built from 15 residues. V lost 0 bases and J 6 bases, leaving 12 bases between the germline ends. The CDR3 protein is CASSYSEQGGNEQFF. CDR3 DNA sequence: TGTGCCAGCAGTTACTCAGAACAGGGTGGCAATGAGCAGTTCTTC.

This clone was found a few times. V and J are TRBV6-1 and TRBJ1-5; possibly TRBD1 for D (5 bases). Germline lookup yields CDR1 MNHNS and CDR2 SASEGT. CDR3 length equals 16 residues. Deletions cut 2 bases from V and 3 bases from J, with 14 bases between. The CDR3 nucleotides read TGTGCCAGCAGTGAAAGCCGACAGACCCTCAATCAGCCCCAGCATTTT. This gives the protein CASSESRQTLNQPQHF.

A single count supports this clone. This chain links TRBV7-8 with TRBJ1-2; 11 bases align to TRBD1. The CDR3 is made up of 17 amino acids. V lost 4 bases to trimming and J lost 6 bases; unmatched junction nucleotides: 13. Germline loops: CDR1 SGHVS, CDR2 FQNEAQ. CDR3 loop: CASSSLQGTGGIHGYTF. CDR3 DNA sequence: TGTGCCAGCAGCTCGCTACAGGGGACAGGGGGAATTCATGGCTACACCTTC.

The chain carries TRBV10-3 and TRBJ2-3, with TRBD1 as a possible D gene (6 bases). Trimming shortened V by 3 bases and J by 8 bases, and 18 bases separated the two germline ends. This CDR3 region has 15 residues. CDR1 and CDR2 (germline): ENHRY, SYGVKD. The CDR3 region is CAISDGQGSVRTQYF. DNA for the CDR3: TGTGCCATCAGTGACGGTCAGGGGTCGGTTCGTACGCAGTATTTT.

Details on this clone: The junction departs from the called germline gene at one end, perhaps through a read error. The J gene is TRBJ1-2, the V gene TRBV7-7; the D gene is possibly TRBD1 (5 bases). This CDR3 region has 15 residues. The V gene's germline CDR1 is SSHAT and CDR2 FNYEAQ (reference sequence). For the CDR3, the DNA is TGTGCTAGCAGCTTAGCCAGGGTGAGTCTTGATGGCTACACCTTC. This codes for CASSLARVSLDGYTF.

This clone was observed a handful of times. This rearrangement joins TRBV28 to TRBJ1-5, with 8 bases fitting TRBD1. V lost 5 bases, J lost 5 bases, and 8 bases stayed unmatched. Germline V gene sequence: CDR1 MDHEN, CDR2 SYDVKM. The CDR3 contains 15 residues. The CDR3 DNA reads TGTGCCAGCAGTACCTGGACAGGGCGGCATCAGCCCCAGCATTTT. Protein: CASSTWTGRHQPQHF.

The chain links TRBV13 to TRBJ2-7; weak D call: TRBD1 (6 bases). Between the trimmed V and J ends, which lost 5 bases and 5 bases, there was a span of 13 bases. Germline loops: CDR1 PRHDT, CDR2 FYEKMQ (reference sequence). The CDR3 contains 13 residues. The CDR3 DNA reads as TGTGCCAGCAGCCCCCCAGGACAGAACGAGCAGTACTTC. This translates into CASSPPGQNEQYF.

The CDR3 sequence is CASSQALTSGGPTDTQYF. In DNA form, the CDR3 reads TGCGCCAGCAGCCAAGCACTCACTAGCGGGGGTCCAACCGATACGCAGTATTTT. The V and J genes are TRBV4-3 and TRBJ2-3; 11 nucleotides align to TRBD2. The CDR3 runs 18 residues. Germline V CDR1 and CDR2: LGHNA, YSLEER. V was clipped by 1 base and J by 6 bases; unmatched bases: 12.

The V gene is TRBV4-1, the J gene TRBJ1-5, with D hard to call. The V and J ends lost 1 base and 6 bases respectively, with 13 bases between them. Germline CDR1 is MGHRA and CDR2 is YSYEKL. This CDR3 has 15 residues. Here the CDR3 DNA reads TGCGCCAGCAGCCAAGGTAGCGGGGAGGGTCAGCCCCAGCATTTT. Translation gives CASSQGSGEGQPQHF.

This clone came up a few times. The V gene is TRBV6-6, the J gene TRBJ2-2, with 8 bases aligning to TRBD1. The trim removed 4 bases at V and 5 bases at J, leaving 3 bases unmatched. This CDR3 contains 14 residues. Germline V gene sequence: CDR1 MNHNY, CDR2 SVGAGI (reference sequence). In nucleotides, the CDR3 is TGTGCCAGCAGTTCACAGGGGGGAACCGGGGAGCTGTTTTTT. Protein sequence: CASSSQGGTGELFF.

The chain couples TRBV29-1 to TRBJ1-2; tentatively, D is TRBD1 (5 bases). The germline CDR1 and CDR2 sequences are SQVTM and ANQGSEA. Trimming left V 5 bases short and J 2 bases short, with 12 bases between. This CDR3 contains 13 residues. The CDR3 loop reads CSVLNDRNYGYTF. In nucleotides, the CDR3 is TGCAGCGTTCTTAACGACAGAAACTATGGCTACACCTTC.